These 12 T cell receptor beta chains originate from one sample sequenced in a study of PD-L1 blockade in urothelial cancer. Indicated time point: pretreatment peripheral blood. Sequencing was performed with immunoSEQ multiplex PCR; in TCRdb, only in-frame clones are kept and a portion is missing. This table has some 71,000 clones, approximately 86% appearing once. The sample here was PBMCs, taken around atezolizumab (anti-PD-L1) treatment. These receptors all stem from a man aged 60 to 75 with urothelial cancer.

This chain uses TRBV18 with TRBJ2-7, with D maybe TRBD1 (6 bases). The CDR3 spans 14 residues. V shed 0 bases and J shed 3 bases, with 9 bases lying between them. Germline CDR1 KGHSH, CDR2 LQKENI. DNA for the CDR3: TGTGCCAGCTCACCACCTCAGGGGCACTACGAGCAGTACTTC. This encodes CASSPPQGHYEQYF.

V usage is TRBV11-1 and J usage is TRBJ2-7; no reliable D call. Germline lookup yields CDR1 SGHAT and CDR2 FQDESV (reference sequence). This CDR3 has 15 residues. V was clipped by 5 bases and J by 0 bases, with 14 bases between them. The chain's CDR3 is CASSEGWALSYEQYF. For the CDR3, the DNA is TGTGCCAGCAGCGAAGGCTGGGCCCTCTCCTACGAGCAGTACTTC.

The chain employs TRBV5-1 and TRBJ2-2; TRBD2 matches 7 bases. Unmatched junction bases numbered 3, after V lost 4 bases and J lost 0 bases. Germline V lookup: CDR1 SGHRS, CDR2 YFSETQ. This CDR3 is built from 15 residues. In DNA form, the CDR3 reads TGCGCCAGCAGCCTCGGGGGGACGAACACCGGGGAGCTGTTTTTT. Amino acids: CASSLGGTNTGELFF. The variable domain in full, with the rest retrieved from reference TRBV5-1 and TRBJ2-2, is KAGVTQTPRYLIKTRGQQVTLSCSPISGHRSVSWYQQTPGQGLQFLFEYFSETQRNKGNFPGRFSGRQFSNSRSEMNVSTLELGDSALYLCASSLGGTNTGELFFGEGSRLTVL.

This clone was counted a single time. The J gene is TRBJ1-1, the V gene TRBV4-1, with D possibly matching TRBD1 (5 bases). The CDR3 loop spans 14 amino acids. Per germline, CDR1 MGHRA and CDR2 YSYEKL. V was trimmed by 0 bases and J by 5 bases, leaving 10 bases between them. CDR3 region: CASSQDIRQTEAFF. The DNA for the CDR3 is TGCGCCAGCAGCCAAGATATCCGACAGACTGAAGCTTTCTTT.

The chain couples TRBV6-1 to TRBJ1-4; D remains ambiguous. Germline V gene sequence: CDR1 MNHNS, CDR2 SASEGT. The ends were cut back, 6 bases at V and 6 bases at J, with 14 bases in the middle. CDR3 length: 14 residues. CDR3 in DNA: TGTGCCAGCAGCGTTGCGGGTTGGGATGAAAAACTGTTTTTT. The encoded protein is CASSVAGWDEKLFF.

This chain uses TRBV18 with TRBJ2-1; possible D gene TRBD2, 6 bases. Germline assignment: CDR1 KGHSH and CDR2 LQKENI. Trimming removed 1 base from V and 5 bases from J, with 12 bases in between. CDR3 length: 15 amino acids. CDR3 nucleotide sequence: TGTGCCAGCTCACCACTGGCGGGATTTAACAATGAGCAGTTCTTC. It specifies CASSPLAGFNNEQFF.

The CDR3 sequence: CASSQETGGVRTQYF. The CDR3 nucleotides read TGCGCCAGCAGCCAAGAGACGGGCGGGGTGAGGACCCAGTACTTC. V gene TRBV4-1 combines with J gene TRBJ2-5, with TRBD2 as a possible D gene (6 bases). CDR3 length: 15 amino acids. Germline CDR1 and CDR2: MGHRA and YSYEKL. V was clipped by 0 bases and J by 7 bases, with 15 bases between them.

In DNA, the CDR3 is TGTGCCTGCCGGGGGAGCGGGGGGGCCCGAGAGACCCAGTACTTC. Translated, it gives CACRGSGGARETQYF. This chain uses TRBV30 with TRBJ2-5; 10 nucleotides line up with TRBD2. The V gene end was trimmed by 6 bases and the J gene end by 4 bases; junction bases not matched to a gene: 11. This CDR3 is built from 15 residues. CDR1 is GTSNPN and CDR2 is SVGIG in the germline V gene (reference sequence).

A few counts support this clone. The genes are TRBV2 and TRBJ1-6; the match to TRBD1 covers 8 bases. CDR3 size: 14 residues. Germline-derived CDR1 and CDR2 are SNHLY and FYNNEI. V shed 11 bases, J shed 5 bases, and the junction held 8 bases outside the gene matches. CDR3 bases: TGTGCCGTACACAGGGGGTTCGATAATTCACCCCTCCACTTT. Protein: CAVHRGFDNSPLHF.

The chain recombines TRBV30 with TRBJ2-7, with D tentatively TRBD1 (6 bases). The CDR3 is 11 amino acids. The V end was cut by 3 bases, the J end by 6 bases, with 9 bases between. Germline V gives CDR1 GTSNPN, CDR2 SVGIG (reference sequence). The CDR3 spells CAWSLGAEQYF. In nucleotides, the CDR3 is TGTGCCTGGAGCCTGGGGGCCGAGCAGTACTTC. The variable domain in full, with the rest retrieved from reference TRBV30 and TRBJ2-7, is SQTIHQWPATLVQPVGSPLSLECTVEGTSNPNLYWYRQAAGRGLQLLFYSVGIGQISSEVPQNLSASRPQDRQFILSSKKLLLSDSGFYLCAWSLGAEQYFGPGTRLTVT.

The J gene is TRBJ2-3, the V gene TRBV5-1; 8 positions match TRBD1. The CDR3 is 14 residues long. V trimming: 4 bases; J trimming: 9 bases; junction bases outside the gene matches: 10. Germline loops: CDR1 SGHRS, CDR2 YFSETQ. The DNA for the CDR3 is TGCGCCAGCAGCGGGGGTCGCGGACAGGGCACGCAGTATTTT. This gives the protein CASSGGRGQGTQYF.

This clone was seen a single time. J is TRBJ2-3 and V is TRBV19, with D perhaps TRBD2 (6 bases). Trimming left V 7 bases short and J 5 bases short, with 22 bases between. Germline-derived CDR1 and CDR2 are LNHDA and SQIVND (reference sequence). The CDR3 consists of 16 residues. CDR3 sequence (DNA): TGTGCCAGTACCAAATCACTGGGGACTCGCCTAGATACGCAGTATTTT. Its protein is CASTKSLGTRLDTQYF.